These 5 T cell receptor beta chains originate from one sample sequenced in a study of T cells after yellow fever vaccination (dated by TCRdb to about 2019). Receptors were amplified or captured by 5' RACE. The sample was run on an Illumina NovaSeq 6000. TCRdb reworked the public reads: Q25 trimming with fastp, MiXCR clone assembly, productive beta chains retained. Rows merge per CDR3 protein into single entries with the most common DNA and genes. The sample data list approximately 300,000 distinct CDR3 sequences, and around 10% of these were observed just once. 3% to 3.5% of the sample belongs to the ten largest clones. The treatment or condition label for this specimen denotes: live attenuated yellow fever vaccine strain. The sample in question was CD4+ T cells sorted from PBMCs, obtained 45 days after the yellow fever booster vaccination. The receptors shown here come from a man aged 18 to 29 who received the YFV17D yellow fever vaccine.

This clonotype was detected a few times. The chain is built from TRBV27 and TRBJ2-5, with D hard to call. The germline V and J ends were trimmed by 5 bases and 4 bases, with 17 bases remaining between them. Per germline, CDR1 MNHEY and CDR2 SMNVEV (reference sequence). The CDR3 spans 15 residues. This CDR3 reads CASSRWPPSGETQYF. CDR3 DNA: TGTGCCAGCAGTCGATGGCCCCCGTCAGGAGAGACCCAGTACTTC.

The chain employs TRBV19 and TRBJ1-4; maybe TRBD1 (6 bases). There are 15 residues in the CDR3. V lost 4 bases, J lost 2 bases, and 11 bases lay in between. CDR1 and CDR2 (germline): LNHDA, SQIVND (reference sequence). This CDR3 reads CASSKTGTTNEKLFF. CDR3 in DNA: TGTGCCAGTAGTAAAACAGGGACGACTAATGAAAAACTGTTTTTT.

This rearrangement joins TRBV20-1 to TRBJ2-1, with 9 bases lining up with TRBD1. The germline V gene has CDR1 DFQATT and CDR2 SNEGSKA (reference sequence). Trimming took 3 bases from V and 4 from J; bases not matched to a gene: 7. The CDR3 is 15 amino acids. CDR3 bases: TGCAGTGCTAGGGTGCCCGGGACAGGGTACAATGAGCAGTTCTTC. It encodes CSARVPGTGYNEQFF.

The chain has TRBV5-6 and TRBJ1-1; 9 nucleotides agree with TRBD1. The ends lost 3 bases at V and 3 bases at J; junction bases unmatched: 6. Germline V gene data show CDR1 as SGHDT and CDR2 as YYEEEE. The CDR3 sequence is 15 residues long. The CDR3 sequence is CASSSYRGPDTEAFF. DNA of the CDR3: TGTGCCAGCAGCTCCTACAGGGGGCCGGACACTGAAGCTTTCTTT.

This clonotype was counted a few times. This chain links TRBV25-1 with TRBJ1-1; 7 bases are shared with TRBD1. Unmatched junction bases numbered 3, after V lost 1 base and J lost 1 base. The CDR3 runs to 15 residues. CDR1 is MGHDK, CDR2 SYGVNS, per germline. In DNA, the CDR3 is TGTGCCAGCAGTGAATTACAGGGGTCGAACACTGAAGCTTTCTTT. Protein product: CASSELQGSNTEAFF.